The text below deals with one TCR beta chain. Together with a sample-barcoded 5' primer, a J-beta primer mix was included in a second PCR lasting about 6 to 12 cycles. All samples yielded 2.5 million or more CDR3-containing paired-end reads. TCRdb used MiXCR to reprocess the 5' RACE reads, holding one entry per CDR3 protein. The sample holds hundreds of thousands of distinct CDR3 sequences, more than 55% seen once. This specimen belongs to a study of blood T cells in healthy people across ages. With 2 bases removed from V and 6 bases from J, the gap between germline ends came to 14 bases. The CDR3 consists of 14 residues. Per germline, CDR1 LGHDT and CDR2 YNNKEL (reference sequence).

The rearrangement joins TRBV3-1 to TRBJ2-7; D might be TRBD1 (6 bases). The TCR originated in a man aged 40-49 years in good health. Sequencing used blood. The CDR3 region is CASSQTTGLCEQYF. The CDR3 bases are TGTGCCAGCAGCCAAACGACAGGTCTCTGCGAGCAGTACTTC.